This T cell receptor beta chain derives from a study of cytomegalovirus exposure and HLA in healthy donors (dated by TCRdb to the late 2010s). Study-wide context: In an earlier analysis of under 750 of the donors, around 300 Gb of sequence data and just under 120 million unique TCR beta sequences from roughly 190 million T cells were reported. Around 330 gigabases of sequencing data and 91 million or so unique TCR sequences made up an early release that covered under 750 HLA-typed donors. The genetic ancestry cluster associated with self-reported Caucasian donors included 81% of the 398 genotyped donors. The aim of the study was to test whether cataloging public T cell receptors could identify signatures of past pathogen exposure. The T cell repertoires of 666 subjects were profiled by immunosequencing and related to cytomegalovirus serostatus. A separate validation cohort of roughly 130 different subjects was used in addition to the roughly 700-subject first cohort. The study combined high-throughput TCR immunosequencing, statistical association of individual TCRs with disease status, and machine learning to predict cytomegalovirus infection status. A later analysis re-analyzed previously published TCR beta repertoires from hundreds of donors and added high-resolution HLA genotyping to study TCR occurrence patterns. Rather than drawing on any new phenotypic data, the later analysis identified candidate immune exposures from TCR beta sequences and the way those sequences occurred across donors. An earlier analysis of about 600 of the donors used high-throughput TCR beta sequencing to judge whether each TCR beta V gene segment behaved as functional or pseudogenic. Donor age, sex, ethnicity and CMV serostatus were compiled together with the repertoire data. In a later genetic analysis, genome-wide SNP genotypes for about 65% of the roughly 700 donors were used, and that subset was treated as a discovery cohort. All discovery cohort repertoires had been generated using a single sequencing platform. HLA typing covered class I and class II loci at four-digit resolution. The number of typed donors differed by locus: about 629-640 for A, B, C, DRB1 and DQB1; 500 to 550 for DQA1; approximately 600 for DPA1; and roughly 450 for DPB1. Roughly 5 DR-DQ haplotypes were handled as single units for association and clustering, since linkage in the cohort was strong. On average, about 240,000 unique TCR beta nucleotide sequences were sequenced per donor among roughly 430 genotyped donors of the cohort, with about 19% of those sequences being non-productive. General conclusions and limits of the study: CMV serostatus was the only immune exposure information available for the cohort. In the study, 150 to 200 TCR beta chains were listed as associated with cytomegalovirus. When HLA alleles, especially DR and DQ, strongly co-occurred, attributing TCR associations to individual alleles was difficult. The classifier was reported to diagnose cytomegalovirus status with high specificity and sensitivity in both the original cohort and the validation cohort. In a later analysis, HLA-associated TCR beta chains were found to be more clonally expanded and to have lower generation probabilities than equally common non-associated chains. Because counts were too low, roughly 16 rarely observed V segments, including chromosome 9 orphons, were left out of the earlier analysis of several hundred of the donors. A cluster of highly shared sequence variants was judged likely to represent a technical artifact of the sequencing pipeline. A further reported finding was that TCR beta sequences accurately predicted the HLA-A and HLA-B alleles for most subjects in the first cohort. Specific HLA alleles were associated with 16,951 TCR beta sequences at a false discovery rate of 0.05 in a later analysis. V-gene and J-gene trimming of TCR beta chains was associated with a missense DCLRE1C variant in a later genetic analysis, and the association was replicated in an independent cohort. According to a later analysis, TCR association rates differed among HLA loci, with DRB1 alleles showing the most associated TCRs and HLA-C alleles showing the fewest. A later analysis reported that several top co-occurrence clusters appeared linked to parvovirus B19, influenza, CMV and Epstein-Barr virus. In vitro tests confirmed that a few of the cytomegalovirus-associated TCR beta chains recognize cytomegalovirus antigens. In an earlier analysis of approximately 590 of the donors, most TCR beta V segments appeared in productive rearrangements about 87% or about 30% of the time, broadly matching IMGT annotations. Most TCR sequences were observed very rarely across donors, whereas some public TCRs were present in many individuals. The presence/absence analyses assumed that sequencing depth was roughly uniform across donors, and that assumption may not be true. Most CMV-associated TCR beta chains appeared to be HLA-restricted in a later analysis, and the HLA associations seemed to be driven largely by CMV exposure. In this cohort, only TCR beta chains were sequenced, and detectable features were limited by the absence of alpha or paired-chain data. According to the authors, the approach could potentially be generalized to other disease states and immunological phenotypes. Because HLA typing was unavailable for some donors at each locus, only the typed subset was used in association tests. Correlated functional status among segregating V segments might reflect linkage disequilibrium, but an unknown experimental factor could not be ruled out. Compared with the roughly 710-donor mean, donors in an Asian-associated ancestry cluster had fewer N-insertions in productive TCRs, according to a later genetic analysis. Some IMGT-functional V segments, including TRBV6-2 and TRBV6-3, could not be told apart with the 87-base-pair reads, so those segments were excluded.

The receptor library was made with the immunoSEQ multiplex PCR assay. For the multiplex PCR, a mixture combining 60 forward primers for TCR Vbeta segments and 13 reverse primers for TCR Jbeta segments was used. The CDR3 region of rearranged TCR beta genes was amplified from genomic DNA by a multiplex PCR assay. On the Illumina HiSeq System, the amplified TCR beta libraries were sequenced as 87-base-pair reads. The study's own analysis went as follows. Across the roughly 670 repertoires, a later analysis counted roughly 77 million unique TCR beta chains, some 11 million of which were shared by at least two donors. Raw reads were error-corrected and collapsed into unique sequences by a nearest-neighbor algorithm in which closely related sequences were merged to remove PCR and sequencing errors. V, D and J gene segments were assigned by aligning CDR3 sequences to IMGT reference sequences. For a sequence to be retained, a match of at least six nucleotides was required to both a V gene segment and a J gene segment. A rearrangement was called productive if the CDR3 had no stop codons and remained in frame with V and J, and every other rearrangement was called non-productive. Following IMGT convention, CDR3 was defined as the stretch from the second conserved V-encoded cysteine up to the conserved J-encoded phenylalanine. Sequences without an unambiguous match to a single V gene segment were excluded from the earlier analysis of approximately 560 of the donors. In an earlier analysis of some 590 of the donors, V segments were called functional above 56.7% productive rearrangements and were called segregating when the between-donor standard deviation exceeded 5%. To diagnose cytomegalovirus status from the catalog of TCR beta chain sequences, a statistical classification framework was built. In a later analysis, V and J genes were assigned by comparing TCR nucleotide sequences against IMGT/GENE-DB human TR gene sequences. A later analysis assigned CDR3 sequences and most-parsimonious VDJ recombination scenarios with the TCRdist pipeline. In a later analysis, each TCR beta chain was defined by its CDR3 amino acid sequence together with its V-gene family, and reads without a unique V-gene family were excluded. In a later analysis, fewer than 600 highly shared, low-generation-probability nucleotide sequences were removed to address suspected cross-contamination and a sequencing artifact. In a later analysis, a clonal expansion index was calculated for each public chain from normalized within-repertoire ranks of inferred template counts. A later analysis computed generation probabilities with a VDJ recombination model fitted to out-of-frame rearrangements, and checked the results against IGoR. A later analysis scored TCR-TCR, TCR-HLA and TCR-CMV co-occurrence with hypergeometric tests, applying a repertoire-size bias correction to TCR pairs. False discovery rates were estimated in a later analysis by permuting HLA or CMV assignments 20 times. In a later analysis, co-occurring TCRs were grouped using DBSCAN, and TCRdist sequence similarity was added for clustering within HLA-allele-positive subsets. Repertoires with fewer than 30,000 or more than 120,000 public chains were left out of co-occurrence clustering, as were five repertoires with anomalous nucleotide sharing. Here the immuneACCESS table is served through TCRdb, limited to in-frame sequences with V and J called. Missing clones are a known gap in these copies; in checked studies unresolved V genes cover under half, and the rest lacks a known reason. D and trimming come from the DNA, and the V and J calls and clone size come from that table. This sample holds 80,000 to 100,000 clones; around 80% were observed only once. Approximately 7.5% of the sample goes to the ten largest clones.

From a lookup of the germline V gene, CDR1 and CDR2 are SGHTA and FQGNSA. V and J are truncated by 0 bases and 2 bases respectively, leaving an intervening sequence of 8 bases. The CDR3 holds 14 amino acids from the cysteine to the phenylalanine. Only CDR3 DNA remains: 42 bases, in frame from the first base. The cohort was made up of roughly 670 healthy bone marrow donors. At the time of sampling, all cohort members were nominally healthy, though unrecorded immune exposures were likely present. The donor was CMV seronegative and was included in the group of approximately 350 seronegative cohort members. A peripheral blood sample was provided by each donor, and peripheral blood mononuclear cells were used for TCR beta sequencing. Genomic DNA extraction from the blood cell samples was performed with the Qiagen DNeasy Blood Extraction Kit. Concerning this clone: Its antigen has not been determined. Base qualities were left out, and no much larger clone turns up one base away.

This clonotype was sampled from a man aged 30 to 39 in good health and CMV-seronegative. The rearranged chain carries TRBV7-2 and TRBJ2-7, and possibly TRBD2, on 6 matching bases. The sample comprised PBMCs. The CDR3 loop reads CASSLAGGTYEQYF. In nucleotide form, the sequence is TGTGCCAGCAGCTTAGCGGGGGGAACCTACGAGCAGTACTTC.